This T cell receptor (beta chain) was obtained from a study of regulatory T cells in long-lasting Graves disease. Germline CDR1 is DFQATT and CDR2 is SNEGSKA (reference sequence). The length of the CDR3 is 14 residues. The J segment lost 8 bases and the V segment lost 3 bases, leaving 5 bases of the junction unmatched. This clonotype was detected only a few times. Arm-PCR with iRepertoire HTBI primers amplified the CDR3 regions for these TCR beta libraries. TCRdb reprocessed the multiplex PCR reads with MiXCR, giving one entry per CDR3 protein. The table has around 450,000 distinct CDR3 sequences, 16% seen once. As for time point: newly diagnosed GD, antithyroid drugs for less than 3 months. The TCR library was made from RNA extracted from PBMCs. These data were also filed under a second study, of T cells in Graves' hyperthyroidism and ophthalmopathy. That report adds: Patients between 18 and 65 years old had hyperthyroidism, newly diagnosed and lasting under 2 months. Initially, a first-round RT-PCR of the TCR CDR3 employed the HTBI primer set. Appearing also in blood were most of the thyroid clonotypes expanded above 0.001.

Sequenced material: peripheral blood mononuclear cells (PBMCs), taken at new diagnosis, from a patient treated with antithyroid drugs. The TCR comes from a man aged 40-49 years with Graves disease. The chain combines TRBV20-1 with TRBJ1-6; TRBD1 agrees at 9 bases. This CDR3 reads CSASLQGADSPLHF. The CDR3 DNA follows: TGCAGTGCTAGCTTACAGGGGGCGGATTCACCCCTCCACTTT.